This note documents a single T cell receptor (beta chain) sequence. Trimming removed 0 bases at V and 8 bases at J, with 19 bases between. The CDR3 totals 16 residues. Germline CDR1 is MNHEY and CDR2 is SVGAGI. This record belongs to a study of T cell changes during pregnancy in multiple sclerosis. The assay was immunoSEQ multiplex PCR, and TCRdb's table has in-frame clones only and misses some. The repertoire has some 60,000 clones, 75% to 90% of them found once; the top ten carry around 1.7%. The sequenced sample was peripheral blood, obtained after pregnancy. The receptor was derived from a female donor with multiple sclerosis, enrolled in a pregnancy study. The rearrangement links TRBV6-5 to TRBJ1-2; TRBD1 might be the D (5 bases). The CDR3 reads CASSYSIRVGVSGYTF. The CDR3 bases are TGTGCCAGCAGTTACTCGATACGGGTAGGGGTGAGCGGCTACACCTTC.